This entry lists 11 T cell receptor beta chains sequenced from one sample in a study of T cell clonotyping in hematopoietic cell transplantation. Assay used: immunoSEQ multiplex PCR; TCRdb lists only in-frame clones, some missing. In the table there are about 70,000 clones, over 90% of which are singletons. Sample: peripheral blood mononuclear cells. All receptors derive from a man aged 50-59 years in good health. Some clones in this sample may be carry-over from other donors' samples.

This clone was recorded once. The gene calls are TRBV2 and TRBJ2-5; 9 bases are shared with TRBD2. The CDR3 consists of 14 residues. V gave up 7 bases and J gave up 5 bases; unmatched junction bases: 8. Germline CDR1 is SNHLY and CDR2 is FYNNEI. CDR3 DNA: TGTGCCAGCAATGGACTAGCGCCTCGGGAGACCCAGTACTTC. Amino acids: CASNGLAPRETQYF.

This chain joins TRBV19 and TRBJ2-5; 8 nucleotides agree with TRBD1. With V trimmed by 8 bases and J by 2 bases, 16 bases remained unmatched. The CDR3 is 17 amino acids. Germline CDR1 and CDR2: LNHDA and SQIVND (reference sequence). This CDR3 reads CASSKRDRPTLQETQYF. The CDR3, as DNA: TGTGCCAGTTCTAAACGGGACAGGCCTACCTTACAAGAGACCCAGTACTTC.

This clone showed up just once. The chain has TRBV6-1 and TRBJ2-1; TRBD1 aligns across 8 bases. This CDR3 spans 13 amino acids. CDR1 is MNHNS and CDR2 is SASEGT in the germline V gene. Trimming cost V 4 bases and J 8 bases; bases outside gene matches: 4. The CDR3 region is CASSVQGAHEQFF. CDR3 DNA: TGTGCCAGCAGTGTTCAGGGGGCGCATGAGCAGTTCTTC.

V is TRBV7-9 and J is TRBJ2-3; D not resolved. There are 14 residues in the CDR3. V dropped 6 bases and J dropped 0 bases, with 10 bases sitting between them. Germline V lookup: CDR1 SEHNR, CDR2 FQNEAQ (reference sequence). The CDR3 reads CASRNPSSTDTQYF. CDR3 in DNA: TGTGCCAGCAGAAATCCCTCTAGCACAGATACGCAGTATTTT.

V and J are TRBV9 and TRBJ1-6; TRBD1 is a possible D gene (5 bases). V lost 3 bases and J lost 9, with 13 bases in between. Germline assignment: CDR1 SGDLS and CDR2 YYNGEE. The CDR3 covers 14 residues. The CDR3 DNA follows: TGTGCCAGCAGCGATGCCCAGGGAAGTTCACCCCTCCACTTT. It encodes CASSDAQGSSPLHF.

This chain joins TRBV19 and TRBJ2-3, with D possibly TRBD2 on 7 matching bases. V lost 9 bases, J lost 2 bases, and 18 bases lay in between. In germline, CDR1 is LNHDA, CDR2 SQIVND (reference sequence). The CDR3 spans 15 residues. For the CDR3, the DNA is TGTGCCAGCGCCCAGGGGAGGGCCGACACAGATACGCAGTATTTT. This translates into CASAQGRADTDTQYF.

This chain links TRBV5-6 with TRBJ1-1; 9 bases align to TRBD1. Germline V gives CDR1 SGHDT, CDR2 YYEEEE. V shed 4 bases and J 3 bases; nucleotides not matched to a gene: 10. This CDR3 spans 16 amino acids. The CDR3, as DNA: TGTGCCAGCAGCCCCGGGACAGGGAGGGGGGACACTGAAGCTTTCTTT. Translation: CASSPGTGRGDTEAFF.

This clone was observed a few times. The genes are TRBV25-1 and TRBJ2-1; TRBD2 agrees at 9 bases. V was clipped by 4 bases and J by 5 bases; unmatched bases: 3. CDR1 and CDR2 (germline): MGHDK, SYGVNS. CDR3 length: 14 residues. The CDR3 DNA reads TGTGCCAGCAGTGTAGCGGGAGTGGACAATGAGCAGTTCTTC. It translates to CASSVAGVDNEQFF.

The J gene is TRBJ2-7, the V gene TRBV5-6, with 9 nucleotides matching TRBD1. Germline-derived CDR1 and CDR2 are SGHDT and YYEEEE. J lost 2 bases, V lost 3 bases, and 3 bases had no gene match. This CDR3 region has 14 residues. The CDR3, as DNA: TGTGCCAGCAGCTGGGGGACAGGGACCTACGAGCAGTACTTC. Amino acid sequence: CASSWGTGTYEQYF.

The V gene is TRBV11-2, the J gene TRBJ2-5; a weak D match, TRBD1 (5 bases). Trimming pared 4 bases from V and 2 bases from J, leaving 14 bases between. CDR1 is SGHAT and CDR2 is FQNNGV in the germline V gene. The CDR3 has 15 residues. DNA for the CDR3: TGTGCCAGCAGCTCAATACAGGTCAGACAAGAGACCCAGTACTTC. Translation: CASSSIQVRQETQYF.

This sequence joins TRBV7-4 and TRBJ1-5, with 9 bases aligning to TRBD1. V was pared by 5 bases and J by 3 bases, with 5 bases of the junction left unmatched. The CDR3 extends over 15 amino acids. CDR1 is SGHVT and CDR2 is SQSDAQ in the germline V gene. The CDR3 DNA is TGTGCCAGCAGCCTTCGGACAGGGGCCAATCAGCCCCAGCATTTT. Translating gives CASSLRTGANQPQHF.